The clone carrying this TCR beta chain was counted ten times or more. Its specificity is unknown. The data were taken from a study of beta chain features in type 1 diabetes. Study-level results: Insertions were fewer and deletions more numerous at VDJ junctions in type 1 diabetes patients. All four CD4+ subsets of Type 1 diabetes patients contained TCRB CDR3s that were moderately but significantly shorter. The naive, central memory and Treg TCRB repertoires looked more alike in patients than they did in healthy donors.

V was clipped by 4 bases and J by 8 bases; unmatched bases: 9. The V gene's germline CDR1 is SGHRS and CDR2 YFSETQ. The CDR3 is 16 amino acids. TCRB transcripts that were expressed got sequenced, as all of the isolated RNA had been reverse transcribed. Method: immunoSEQ multiplex PCR; TCRdb's copy keeps in-frame clones and lacks some. The data hold under 350,000 clones, with 7% to 9% observed a single time. Sample: central memory CD4+ T cells from blood. This chain links TRBV5-1 with TRBJ2-1; TRBD2 matches at 13 bases. The clonotype comes from a woman younger than 30 in good health. The CDR3 region has the DNA TGCGCCAGCAGCCCTGGGACTAGCGGGATTGGAGATGAGCAGTTCTTC. It specifies CASSPGTSGIGDEQFF. The whole variable domain, filled in from reference TRBV5-1 and TRBJ2-1, reads KAGVTQTPRYLIKTRGQQVTLSCSPISGHRSVSWYQQTPGQGLQFLFEYFSETQRNKGNFPGRFSGRQFSNSRSEMNVSTLELGDSALYLCASSPGTSGIGDEQFFGPGTRLTVL.